The following is a T cell receptor beta chain sequence with its context. This sample is drawn from a study of blood T cell repertoires in COVID-19. Whole-study context: Acute-phase and convalescent COVID-19 samples originated in the United States, Italy and Spain. PBMCs, B-cell-depleted T cells, or T cells provided the cDNA or gDNA that made up the material.

Data came from immunoSEQ multiplex PCR; TCRdb stores just in-frame clones and leaves some out. The table includes 150,000 or so clones, around 80% detected once. The germline CDR1 and CDR2 sequences are MNHNY and SVGAGI (reference sequence). The CDR3 runs 16 residues. V gave up 6 bases and J gave up 0 bases, with 15 bases separating them. Input material: peripheral blood. The clonotype comes from a human donor with acute or convalescent COVID-19. The donor label of this sample is uncertain. The chain uses TRBV6-6 and TRBJ1-3, with a tentative D call TRBD1 (5 bases). The CDR3 bases are TGTGCCAGCAGGACGGGCCAGGGCTCCTCTGGAAACACCATATATTTT. This gives the protein CASRTGQGSSGNTIYF.